Below, 8 T cell receptor beta chains from the same sample are listed, as sequenced in a study of shared clonotypes between healthy human individuals. Produced via immunoSEQ multiplex PCR; TCRdb's table is partial and in-frame only. This sample has roughly 2.5 million clones, with just over 90% found just once. Sequencing was done on a sample of naive CD4+ T cells sorted from blood. Subset: CD45RA+ positively selected. The receptors shown here come from a man younger than 35 in good health.

The rearrangement links TRBV6-6 to TRBJ1-2; 7 bases line up with TRBD1. The V and J ends lost 0 bases and 5 bases, in that order; junction bases with no gene match: 6. The CDR3 is made up of 15 amino acids. The V gene's germline CDR1 is MNHNY and CDR2 SVGAGI (reference sequence). CDR3 sequence (DNA): TGTGCCAGCAGTTACTCGACAGGGTGGATATATGGCTACACCTTC. Translated: CASSYSTGWIYGYTF.

The chain uses TRBV7-2 and TRBJ2-5, with D tentatively TRBD2 (6 bases). This CDR3 spans 15 amino acids. Germline V gives CDR1 SGHTA, CDR2 FQGNSA. V gave up 3 bases and J gave up 7 bases, with 18 bases separating them. Here the CDR3 DNA reads TGTGCCAGCAGCTTGGGGCGGGAACTAGTTCGGACCCAGTACTTC. Its translation: CASSLGRELVRTQYF.

About this clone itself: This CDR3 is also generated by other DNA sequences in the sample. The chain couples TRBV5-1 to TRBJ2-7, with TRBD1 matching over 9 bases. Germline V gene data show CDR1 as SGHRS and CDR2 as YFSETQ. The CDR3 consists of 15 residues. After removal of 0 bases from V and 1 base from J, the junction contained 2 bases not matched to a gene. CDR3 bases: TGCGCCAGCAGCTTGGGGGGGACAGGGTCCTACGAGCAGTACTTC. It encodes CASSLGGTGSYEQYF.

This clone was counted a single time. V gene TRBV6-1 combines with J gene TRBJ2-3; D may be TRBD2 (5 bases). The V and J ends lost 2 bases and 1 base respectively, with 13 bases between them. Germline V gene data show CDR1 as MNHNS and CDR2 as SASEGT. This CDR3 is built from 16 residues. The CDR3 coding sequence is TGTGCCAGCAGTGAAAGAGCGGCTGGGCGCACAGATACGCAGTATTTT. This encodes CASSERAAGRTDTQYF.

This clone is a singleton in its sample. The rearrangement uses TRBV6-5 and TRBJ1-2; 9 bases are shared with TRBD1. Losses at the gene ends were 6 bases for V and 6 bases for J; bases not matched to a gene: 5. The V gene's germline CDR1 is MNHEY and CDR2 SVGAGI. The CDR3 loop spans 13 amino acids. CDR3 in DNA: TGTGCCAGCAGGGAGACAGGGGGACATGGCTACACCTTC. Translating gives CASRETGGHGYTF.

To note about this clone: Different DNA sequences within this sample yield the same CDR3. The V gene is TRBV5-4, the J gene TRBJ1-1, with 7 bases lining up with TRBD1. CDR1 is SGHNT and CDR2 is YYREEE in the germline V gene (reference sequence). The V segment lost 4 bases and the J segment 1 base; nucleotides outside the gene matches: 7. CDR3 length equals 15 residues. DNA for the CDR3: TGTGCCAGCAGCCTGAGACAGGGAGCGAACACTGAAGCTTTCTTT. Amino acids: CASSLRQGANTEAFF. Supplemented by reference TRBV5-4 and TRBJ1-1, the full variable domain reads ETGVTQSPTHLIKTRGQQVTLRCSSQSGHNTVSWYQQALGQGPQFIFQYYREEENGRGNFPPRFSGLQFPNYSSELNVNALELDDSALYLCASSLRQGANTEAFFGQGTRLTVV.

This clone showed up just a few times. The J gene is TRBJ1-3, the V gene TRBV28, with a tentative D call TRBD1 (6 bases). CDR1 and CDR2 (germline): MDHEN, SYDVKM. With 6 bases removed from V and 2 bases from J, the gap between germline ends came to 8 bases. The CDR3 runs 13 residues. DNA for the CDR3: TGTGCCAGCAGGACAGGAACTGGAAACACCATATATTTT. Amino acid sequence: CASRTGTGNTIYF.

A remark on this clone: Other DNA sequences of this sample code for an identical CDR3. The V call is TRBV11-2, the J call TRBJ1-1; no reliable D call. The germline gives CDR1 SGHAT, CDR2 FQNNGV. V was trimmed by 3 bases and J by 0 bases, leaving 5 bases between them. The CDR3 has 13 residues. The CDR3 spells CASSFGLNTEAFF. The CDR3 coding sequence is TGTGCCAGCAGCTTCGGCCTGAACACTGAAGCTTTCTTT.